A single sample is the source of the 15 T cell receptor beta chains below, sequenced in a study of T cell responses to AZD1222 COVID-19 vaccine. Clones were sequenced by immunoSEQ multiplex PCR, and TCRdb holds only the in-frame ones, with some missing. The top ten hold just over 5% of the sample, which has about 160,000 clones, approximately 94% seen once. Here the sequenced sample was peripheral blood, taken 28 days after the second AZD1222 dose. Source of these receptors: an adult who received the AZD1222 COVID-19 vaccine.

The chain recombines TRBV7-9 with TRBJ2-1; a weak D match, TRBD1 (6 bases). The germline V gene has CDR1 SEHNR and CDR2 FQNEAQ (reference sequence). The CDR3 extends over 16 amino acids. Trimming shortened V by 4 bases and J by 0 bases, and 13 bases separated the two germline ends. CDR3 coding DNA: TGTGCCAGCAGCTCTGGAGTGGGGGCCTCCTACAATGAGCAGTTCTTC. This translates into CASSSGVGASYNEQFF.

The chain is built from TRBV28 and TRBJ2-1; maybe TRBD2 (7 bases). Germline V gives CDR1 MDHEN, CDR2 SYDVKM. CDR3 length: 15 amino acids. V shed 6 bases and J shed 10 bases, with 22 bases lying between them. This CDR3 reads CASSLSRGRVREQFF. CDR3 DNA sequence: TGTGCCAGCAGCCTATCAAGGGGGAGGGTACGAGAGCAGTTCTTC. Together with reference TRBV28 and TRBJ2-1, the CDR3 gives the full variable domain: DVKVTQSSRYLVKRTGEKVFLECVQDMDHENMFWYRQDPGLGLRLIYFSYDVKMKEKGDIPEGYSVSREKKERFSLILESASTNQTSMYLCASSLSRGRVREQFFGPGTRLTVL.

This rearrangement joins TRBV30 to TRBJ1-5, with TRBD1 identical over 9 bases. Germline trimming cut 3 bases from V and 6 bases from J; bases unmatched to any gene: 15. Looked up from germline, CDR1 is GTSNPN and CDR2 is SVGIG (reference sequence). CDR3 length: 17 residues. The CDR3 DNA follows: TGTGCCTGGAGAGGGGTTCGCTGGACAGGGGATGCTCAGCCCCAGCATTTT. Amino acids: CAWRGVRWTGDAQPQHF.

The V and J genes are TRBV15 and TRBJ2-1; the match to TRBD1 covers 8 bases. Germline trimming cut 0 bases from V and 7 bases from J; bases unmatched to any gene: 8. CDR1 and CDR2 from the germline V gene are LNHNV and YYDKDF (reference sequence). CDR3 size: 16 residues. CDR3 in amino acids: CATSRDPQGAGNEQFF. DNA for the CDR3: TGTGCCACCAGCAGAGACCCCCAGGGGGCCGGGAATGAGCAGTTCTTC.

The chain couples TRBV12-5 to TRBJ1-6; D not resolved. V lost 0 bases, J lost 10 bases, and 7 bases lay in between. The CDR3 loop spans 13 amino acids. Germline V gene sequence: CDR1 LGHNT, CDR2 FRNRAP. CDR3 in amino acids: CASGLVLGSPLHF. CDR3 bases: TGTGCTAGTGGTTTGGTACTGGGATCACCCCTCCACTTT.

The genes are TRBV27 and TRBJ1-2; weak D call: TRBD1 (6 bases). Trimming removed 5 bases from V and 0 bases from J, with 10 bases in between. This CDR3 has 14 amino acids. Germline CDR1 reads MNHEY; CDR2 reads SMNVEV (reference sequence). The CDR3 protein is CASSGGLSNYGYTF. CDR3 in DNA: TGTGCCAGCAGTGGGGGGCTCTCTAACTATGGCTACACCTTC.

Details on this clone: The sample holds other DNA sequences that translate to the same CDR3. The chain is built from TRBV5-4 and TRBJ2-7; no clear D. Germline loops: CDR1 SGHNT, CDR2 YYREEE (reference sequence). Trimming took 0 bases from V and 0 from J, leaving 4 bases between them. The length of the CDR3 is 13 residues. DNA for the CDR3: TGTGCCAGCAGCTTGGTAGGCTCCTACGAGCAGTACTTC. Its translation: CASSLVGSYEQYF.

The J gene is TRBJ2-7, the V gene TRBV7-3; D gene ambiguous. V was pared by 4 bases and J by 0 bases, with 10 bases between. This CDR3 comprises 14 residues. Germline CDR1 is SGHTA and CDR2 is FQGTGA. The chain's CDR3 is CASSSDPSSYEQYF. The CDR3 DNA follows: TGTGCCAGCAGCTCGGACCCCAGCTCCTACGAGCAGTACTTC.

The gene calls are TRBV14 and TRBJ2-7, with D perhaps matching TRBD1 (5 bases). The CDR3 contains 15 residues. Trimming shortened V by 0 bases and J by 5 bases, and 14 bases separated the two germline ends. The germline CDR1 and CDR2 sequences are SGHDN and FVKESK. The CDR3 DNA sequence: TGTGCCAGCAGCCAAGAATCTGGGGCCCGGGACGAGCAGTACTTC. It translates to CASSQESGARDEQYF.

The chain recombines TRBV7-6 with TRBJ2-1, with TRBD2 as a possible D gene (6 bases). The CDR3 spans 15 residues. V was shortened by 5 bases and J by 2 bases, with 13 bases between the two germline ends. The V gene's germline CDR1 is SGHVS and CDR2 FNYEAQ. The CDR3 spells CASSPSGGAYNEQFF. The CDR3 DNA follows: TGTGCCAGCAGCCCGTCAGGCGGGGCCTACAATGAGCAGTTCTTC.

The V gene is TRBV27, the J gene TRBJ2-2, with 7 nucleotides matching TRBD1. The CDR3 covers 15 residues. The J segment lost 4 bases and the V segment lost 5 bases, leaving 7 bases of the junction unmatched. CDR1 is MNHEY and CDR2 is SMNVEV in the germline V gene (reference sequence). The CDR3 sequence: CASSPGTAFTGELFF. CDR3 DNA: TGTGCCAGCAGTCCCGGGACAGCCTTCACCGGGGAGCTGTTTTTT.

The chain's CDR3 is CSARPLFVLTF. As DNA, the CDR3 is TGCAGTGCTAGACCACTTTTCGTCCTGACTTTC. This rearrangement joins TRBV20-1 to TRBJ2-6; D call uncertain. Germline V gene sequence: CDR1 DFQATT, CDR2 SNEGSKA (reference sequence). The CDR3 spans 11 residues. The V gene lost 2 bases and the J gene lost 12 bases, with 8 bases spanning the gap.

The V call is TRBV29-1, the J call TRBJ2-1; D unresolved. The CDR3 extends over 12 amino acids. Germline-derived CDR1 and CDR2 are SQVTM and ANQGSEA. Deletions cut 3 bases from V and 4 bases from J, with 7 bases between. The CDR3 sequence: CSVDLGYNEQFF. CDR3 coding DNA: TGCAGCGTTGATTTGGGTTACAATGAGCAGTTCTTC.

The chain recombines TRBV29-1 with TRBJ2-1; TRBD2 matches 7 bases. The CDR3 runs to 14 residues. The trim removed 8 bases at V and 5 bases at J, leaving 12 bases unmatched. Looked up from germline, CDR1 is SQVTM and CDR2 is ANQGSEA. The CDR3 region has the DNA TGCAGCCTCCAAGGGCGGCTAGCGGACAATGAGCAGTTCTTC. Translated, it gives CSLQGRLADNEQFF.

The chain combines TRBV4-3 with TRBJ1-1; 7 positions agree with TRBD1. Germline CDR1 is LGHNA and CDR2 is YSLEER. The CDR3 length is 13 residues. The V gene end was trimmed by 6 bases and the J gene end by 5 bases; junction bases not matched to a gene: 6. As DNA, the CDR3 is TGCGCCAGCAGTCGGACAGGAGGAACTGAAGCTTTCTTT. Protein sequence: CASSRTGGTEAFF.